What follows is one T cell receptor beta chain and its context. Its antigen specificity is not known. There are no base qualities to consult, and no much larger clone falls within one base. The CDR3 runs 14 residues from the cysteine to the phenylalanine. The read is trimmed to its CDR3 DNA, 42 bases read in frame from base 1. Germline trimming: 11 bases from V, 4 bases from J; junction bases outside gene matches: 9. CDR1 and CDR2 are read off the germline V gene (reference sequence) as LNHDA and SQIVND. The sample originates from a study of early T cells in non-severe SARS-CoV-2 infection (dated by TCRdb to 2020 to 2023). In terms of the full investigation: Because TCR sequencing relied on bulk RNA taken from unsorted whole blood, pairing of alpha and beta chains was not possible.

Libraries came from 5' RACE. TCRdb shows the sequencer as NextSeq 500. The TCR library protocol attached unique molecular identifiers to individual cDNA molecules to correct for sequencing error and PCR bias. Both TCR alpha and beta chains were sequenced, and tight co-correlation was observed between alpha and beta sequence abundances in each sample. The original methods were these. Decombinator V4 was used to annotate the V gene, J gene and CDR3 of the TCR sequences. Expanded TCRs were defined as changing significantly between any two time points under a Poisson model with p below 0.0001. TCR abundances were normalised to the total number of TCRs sequenced in each sample and reported as counts per million. MAIT TCRs were defined by TRAV1-2 paired with TRAJ12, TRAJ20 or TRAJ33, and iNKT TCRs by TRAV10 paired with TRAJ18. VDJdb, accessed 1 November 2021, was searched for CMV, EBV and SARS-CoV-2 annotated TCRs, with TCRs annotated for multiple antigens excluded. The public reads were reanalyzed by TCRdb: fastp trimming at Q25, MiXCR alignment, in-frame beta chains only. Each record represents a unique CDR3 protein, reported with the most common genes and DNA among its rows. V and J calls and clone size were set by TCRdb, not the authors. This sample has 54,000 or so distinct CDR3 sequences in its table, and around 5.2% of those were observed once. The ten top clones hold under 8% of the sample.

Set within a cohort of healthcare workers in London, UK, this nested case-control study involved weekly PCR testing of nasopharyngeal swabs along with blood sampling. Between 23 and 31 March 2020, the week of the UK lockdown, healthcare workers were enrolled and then followed up weekly for as long as 16 weeks. General findings and caveats noted by the study authors: Matching against VDJdb was skewed toward anti-spike CD8 responses, likely underestimated virus-specific expansions, and missed private and CD4 specificities.

The sequenced sample consisted of whole blood. This chain joins TRBV19 to TRBJ1-1; a stretch of 11 junction bases matches TRBD1. The sequence was obtained from an adult who was a healthcare worker with PCR-confirmed SARS-CoV-2 infection or an uninfected control (not recorded which). The CDR3: CACRDRGDSTEAFF. The DNA is TGTGCCTGCCGGGACAGGGGGGACAGCACTGAAGCTTTCTTT.